This T cell receptor beta chain is from a study of T cells in Graves' hyperthyroidism and ophthalmopathy. Absence of ophthalmopathy progression within 18 months defined stable Graves' hyperthyroidism. TCR beta CDR3 regions were amplified from RNA transcripts. An initial round of RT-PCR targeting the TCR CDR3 relied on the HTBI primer set. TCRdb independently ran MiXCR on the multiplex PCR reads; one entry per CDR3 protein. There are about 360,000 distinct CDR3 sequences in the sample; about 12% occur only once, and around 9.2% lies in the top ten. General study results and limits: Blood also held most thyroid clonotypes expanded beyond 0.001.

Concerning this clonotype itself: Its target is unknown.

The germline CDR1 and CDR2 sequences are SQVTM and ANQGSEA. V was trimmed by 3 bases and J by 4 bases, leaving 9 bases between them. The CDR3 consists of 12 residues. The receptor was derived from a woman aged 18-29 years with Graves' hyperthyroidism. This chain uses TRBV29-1 with TRBJ1-2; D remains ambiguous. Material for sequencing was blood. This chain's CDR3 is CSVELSPYGYTF. The CDR3 nucleotides are TGCAGCGTTGAGCTCTCGCCCTATGGCTACACCTTC. The full variable domain, completed using reference TRBV29-1 and TRBJ1-2, is SAVISQKPSRDICQRGTSLTIQCQVDSQVTMMFWYRQQPGQSLTLIATANQGSEATYESGFVIDKFPISRPNLTFSTLTVSNMSPEDSSIYLCSVELSPYGYTFGSGTRLTVV.